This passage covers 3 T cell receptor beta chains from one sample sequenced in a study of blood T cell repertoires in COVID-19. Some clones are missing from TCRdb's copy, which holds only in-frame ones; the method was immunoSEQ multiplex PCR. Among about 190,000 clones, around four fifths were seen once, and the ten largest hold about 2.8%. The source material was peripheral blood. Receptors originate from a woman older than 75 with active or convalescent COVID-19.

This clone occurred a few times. DNA of the CDR3: TGTGCCAGCAGCCCACAAACATTTACAAGAAACACTGAAGCTTTCTTT. Translated, it gives CASSPQTFTRNTEAFF. This chain joins TRBV7-8 and TRBJ1-1; D unclear. The CDR3 sequence is 16 residues long. V shed 5 bases and J shed 2 bases, with 18 bases lying between them. Germline values: CDR1 SGHVS, CDR2 FQNEAQ.

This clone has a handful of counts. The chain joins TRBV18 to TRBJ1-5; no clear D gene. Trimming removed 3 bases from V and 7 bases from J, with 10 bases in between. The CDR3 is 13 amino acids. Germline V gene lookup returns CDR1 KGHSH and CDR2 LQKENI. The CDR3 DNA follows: TGTGCCAGCTCACCCGGGATTCAGCAGCCCCAGCATTTT. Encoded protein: CASSPGIQQPQHF.

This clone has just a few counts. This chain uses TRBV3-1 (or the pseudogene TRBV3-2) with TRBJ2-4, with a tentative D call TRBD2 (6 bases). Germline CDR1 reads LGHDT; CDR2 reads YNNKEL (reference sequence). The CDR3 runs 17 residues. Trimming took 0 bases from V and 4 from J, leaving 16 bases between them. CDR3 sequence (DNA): TGTGCCAGCAGCCAAGAAGAGTGGGGGGAGTTGAAAAACATTCAGTACTTC. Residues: CASSQEEWGELKNIQYF.